Presented here are 32 T cell receptor beta chains from one specimen sequenced in a study of T-cell memory formation after mild COVID-19. Each CDR3 protein gets one entry after TCRdb re-called the 5' RACE reads with MiXCR. The sample consists of around 200,000 distinct CDR3 sequences, under 12% of them appearing once. Sequenced: PBMCs or a T cell subset sorted from them (not recorded which). These receptors all come from a man aged 18 to 29 who had mild COVID-19 (a few samples of this study predate the infection). Cell type and time point are not known.

This clonotype was recorded at least ten times. The J gene is TRBJ1-6, the V gene TRBV5-1; weak D call: TRBD1 (5 bases). With 5 bases removed from V and 7 bases from J, the gap between germline ends came to 19 bases. Germline assignment: CDR1 SGHRS and CDR2 YFSETQ. The CDR3 extends over 16 amino acids. CDR3 in DNA: TGCGCCAGCAGTATTTCCCCGGGACCGGGAAATTCACCCCTCCACTTT. Translated, it gives CASSISPGPGNSPLHF.

In DNA form, the CDR3 reads TGCAGCGGGAACAGGGTCGGCTATGGCTACACCTTC. The encoded protein is CSGNRVGYGYTF. The chain has TRBV29-1 and TRBJ1-2; the D gene is possibly TRBD1 (6 bases). Trimming shortened V by 7 bases and J by 4 bases, and 13 bases separated the two germline ends. Germline loops: CDR1 SQVTM, CDR2 ANQGSEA. The CDR3 is 12 amino acids.

A few counts support this clonotype. The V gene is TRBV4-1, the J gene TRBJ1-2, with a weak D call TRBD1 (6 bases). CDR1 and CDR2 from the germline V gene are MGHRA and YSYEKL. This CDR3 spans 15 amino acids. With 3 bases removed from V and 9 bases from J, the gap between germline ends came to 20 bases. CDR3 region: CASSQDTATGPSYTF. As DNA, the CDR3 is TGCGCCAGCAGCCAGGATACCGCGACAGGCCCTAGCTACACCTTC.

The gene calls are TRBV18 and TRBJ2-3, with D possibly matching TRBD2 (6 bases). The CDR3 has 16 amino acids. The V end lost 2 bases, the J end lost 0 bases, and 12 bases lay between the germline ends. Per the germline V gene, CDR1 is KGHSH and CDR2 is LQKENI. CDR3 sequence: CASSPTPGTSTDTQYF. The CDR3 region has the DNA TGTGCCAGCTCACCAACCCCTGGGACTAGCACAGATACGCAGTATTTT.

This clonotype was counted a few times. This sequence joins TRBV28 and TRBJ2-7; tentatively, D is TRBD1 (5 bases). The CDR3 totals 15 residues. V lost 6 bases, J lost 1 base, and 16 bases lay in between. The germline V gene encodes CDR1 MDHEN and CDR2 SYDVKM. This CDR3 reads CASRSTGSGSYEQYF. The CDR3 bases are TGTGCCAGCAGATCCACAGGTTCAGGGTCCTACGAGCAGTACTTC.

The V and J genes are TRBV30 and TRBJ2-5; possibly TRBD2 for D (5 bases). Germline V gene lookup returns CDR1 GTSNPN and CDR2 SVGIG (reference sequence). The CDR3 length is 14 residues. Trimming left V 2 bases short and J 2 bases short, with 12 bases between. The CDR3 nucleotides read TGTGCCTGGAGTTCATCGGAGGCACAAGAGACCCAGTACTTC. It specifies CAWSSSEAQETQYF.

This chain connects TRBV5-1 to TRBJ2-3, with TRBD2 matching over 15 bases. Germline V lookup: CDR1 SGHRS, CDR2 YFSETQ. There are 18 residues in the CDR3. V lost 5 bases to trimming and J lost 0 bases; unmatched junction nucleotides: 7. CDR3: CASSRQGLAGGSTDTQYF. The CDR3 DNA is TGCGCCAGCAGTCGACAGGGACTAGCGGGGGGTAGCACAGATACGCAGTATTTT. The variable domain in full, with the rest retrieved from reference TRBV5-1 and TRBJ2-3, is KAGVTQTPRYLIKTRGQQVTLSCSPISGHRSVSWYQQTPGQGLQFLFEYFSETQRNKGNFPGRFSGRQFSNSRSEMNVSTLELGDSALYLCASSRQGLAGGSTDTQYFGPGTRLTVL.

This sequence joins TRBV3-1 and TRBJ1-1; D unresolved. Per germline, CDR1 LGHDT and CDR2 YNNKEL (reference sequence). V lost 6 bases and J 0 bases, leaving 11 bases between the germline ends. CDR3 length: 14 residues. CDR3 sequence reads: CASSAGSVNTEAFF. The CDR3 coding sequence is TGTGCCAGCAGTGCGGGGTCCGTGAACACTGAAGCTTTCTTT.

V and J are TRBV29-1 and TRBJ2-7, with D hard to call. Germline CDR1 reads SQVTM; CDR2 reads ANQGSEA. Trimming cost V 1 base and J 7 bases, with 23 bases left between them. The CDR3 contains 16 residues. The CDR3 region is CSVEGEPFTATREQYV. In nucleotides, the CDR3 is TGCAGCGTTGAAGGGGAACCTTTCACCGCTACGAGAGAGCAGTACGTC.

This clonotype was recorded a few times. The chain is built from TRBV7-2 and TRBJ2-5; D is unresolved. Trimming shortened V by 4 bases and J by 5 bases, and 11 bases separated the two germline ends. Germline V CDR1 and CDR2: SGHTA, FQGNSA. There are 13 residues in the CDR3. CDR3 nucleotide sequence: TGTGCCAGCAGCTCGACCGGCTCGGAGACCCAGTACTTC. Protein sequence: CASSSTGSETQYF.

This chain links TRBV28 with TRBJ1-2, with 9 bases fitting TRBD1. Germline-derived CDR1 and CDR2 are MDHEN and SYDVKM. This CDR3 has 15 amino acids. V lost 8 bases and J lost 5; bases outside the gene matches: 12. The CDR3 DNA reads TGTGCCAGCGGGGGGGCATCACAGGGGGCATATGGCTACACCTTC. This encodes CASGGASQGAYGYTF.

V usage is TRBV5-1 and J usage is TRBJ1-2; possible D gene TRBD1, 5 bases. Trimming took off 0 bases at V and 4 bases at J, with 10 bases between the two ends. Germline V lookup: CDR1 SGHRS, CDR2 YFSETQ. The CDR3 is 14 residues long. The CDR3 region is CASSLDQGVYGYTF. DNA for the CDR3: TGCGCCAGCAGCTTGGACCAGGGCGTCTATGGCTACACCTTC.

The chain recombines TRBV4-1 with TRBJ2-5; 7 bases line up with TRBD2. Trimming took 4 bases from V and 5 from J; bases not matched to a gene: 13. The germline V gene encodes CDR1 MGHRA and CDR2 YSYEKL. This CDR3 has 16 residues. The CDR3 DNA is TGCGCCAGCAGCCCTCTTTCATTGGGAGGGCAGGAGACCCAGTACTTC. Amino acids: CASSPLSLGGQETQYF.

Many counts were recorded for this clonotype. The chain couples TRBV7-3 to TRBJ1-3; TRBD1 matches 9 bases. Germline V gene lookup returns CDR1 SGHTA and CDR2 FQGTGA. V shed 5 bases and J 8 bases; nucleotides not matched to a gene: 4. CDR3 length: 13 residues. In nucleotides, the CDR3 is TGTGCCAGCAGCCCGGGACAGGGAGACACCATATATTTT. Amino acid sequence: CASSPGQGDTIYF.

In this sample, this clonotype turned up a few times. The chain recombines TRBV4-1 with TRBJ1-2; perhaps TRBD1 as D (5 bases). V was trimmed by 1 base and J by 8 bases, leaving 23 bases between them. This CDR3 has 17 amino acids. The germline V gene encodes CDR1 MGHRA and CDR2 YSYEKL. CDR3 residues: CASSQGPGVGPLEGYTF. Written as DNA, the CDR3 is TGCGCCAGCAGCCAAGGGCCCGGGGTGGGGCCGCTGGAGGGCTACACCTTC.

The gene calls are TRBV5-1 and TRBJ2-2; the D call may be TRBD1 or TRBD2 (5 bases each). Trimming removed 2 bases at V and 6 bases at J, with 17 bases between. The germline gives CDR1 SGHRS, CDR2 YFSETQ. This CDR3 is built from 16 residues. CDR3 residues: CASSFGDVEGPGELFF. In DNA, the CDR3 is TGCGCCAGCAGCTTTGGGGACGTCGAAGGGCCCGGGGAGCTGTTTTTT.

Ten or more counts support this clonotype. This CDR3 reads CASARRLATGELFF. The CDR3 DNA reads as TGTGCCAGCGCCCGACGCCTAGCAACCGGGGAGCTGTTTTTT. This chain uses TRBV11-2 with TRBJ2-2; possible D gene TRBD2, 5 bases. Germline CDR1 SGHAT, CDR2 FQNNGV. The V gene lost 8 bases and the J gene lost 5 bases, with 15 bases spanning the gap. This CDR3 has 14 residues.

This clonotype was counted a few times. CDR3 in DNA: TGTGCCAGTAGTATCGGTTCCAGAACTAGCACAGATACGCAGTATTTT. The encoded protein is CASSIGSRTSTDTQYF. The gene calls are TRBV19 and TRBJ2-3; the D is unclear. This CDR3 has 16 amino acids. V lost 3 bases and J lost 0, with 13 bases in between. The germline V gene encodes CDR1 LNHDA and CDR2 SQIVND (reference sequence).

CDR3 DNA: TGCGCCAGCAGCCAAGGAGTCGCAGGAGCGAGTCGAAGCACAGATACGCAGTATTTT. It encodes CASSQGVAGASRSTDTQYF. The chain employs TRBV4-3 and TRBJ2-3; no clear D. V shed 1 base and J shed 0 bases, with 20 bases lying between them. This CDR3 comprises 19 residues. CDR1 and CDR2 from the germline V gene are LGHNA and YSLEER.

The chain recombines TRBV6-6 with TRBJ2-7; D call uncertain. This CDR3 contains 14 residues. Trimming shortened V by 0 bases and J by 0 bases, and 6 bases separated the two germline ends. From germline, CDR1 is MNHNY and CDR2 SVGAGI (reference sequence). CDR3 protein: CASSYSPYSYEQYF. The CDR3 DNA sequence: TGTGCCAGCAGTTACTCTCCCTACTCCTACGAGCAGTACTTC.

V is TRBV6-2 or TRBV6-3 and J is TRBJ2-3; 7 bases align to TRBD2. The CDR3 covers 14 residues. V shed 6 bases, J shed 3 bases, and the junction held 6 bases outside the gene matches. Germline V CDR1 and CDR2: MNHEY, SVGEGT. This chain's CDR3 is CASRSGGGTDTQYF. In DNA form, the CDR3 reads TGTGCCAGCAGGTCGGGGGGAGGGACAGATACGCAGTATTTT.

This clonotype was counted between two and nine times. An end of the junction differs from the germline gene, which may be a read error. The chain couples TRBV7-9 to TRBJ2-3, with D possibly matching TRBD1 (5 bases). Germline V gene sequence: CDR1 SEHNR, CDR2 FQNEAQ (reference sequence). The CDR3 is made up of 9 amino acids. The CDR3 loop reads CASSLQGGF. The DNA for the CDR3 is TGTGCCAGCAGCCTTCAGGGTGGTTTT.

This clonotype has at least ten counts. The genes are TRBV3-1 and TRBJ2-7; D is unresolved. The germline gives CDR1 LGHDT, CDR2 YNNKEL (reference sequence). The CDR3 is made up of 12 amino acids. The germline V and J ends were trimmed by 3 bases and 8 bases, with 11 bases remaining between them. CDR3 in amino acids: CASSHESRQQYF. The CDR3 DNA reads TGTGCCAGCAGCCATGAGAGCAGGCAGCAGTACTTC.

In its sample, this clonotype was seen a few times. CDR3 DNA: TGTGCCAGCAGTTTCGGCGCTGATGGCTACACCTTC. Amino acid sequence: CASSFGADGYTF. This chain joins TRBV12-3 or TRBV12-4 and TRBJ1-2, with D uncertain. Trimming removed 3 bases at V and 6 bases at J, with 8 bases between. CDR3 size: 12 residues.

This rearrangement joins TRBV18 to TRBJ1-1; no clear D gene. CDR3 length: 13 residues. The germline V gene has CDR1 KGHSH and CDR2 LQKENI. V was cut by 2 bases and J by 5 bases, with 9 bases left in between. This chain's CDR3 is CASSPAGRTEAFF. The CDR3 DNA sequence: TGTGCCAGCTCACCAGCCGGGCGGACTGAAGCTTTCTTT.

This clonotype showed up just a few times. V usage is TRBV4-3 and J usage is TRBJ1-1; no definite D call. The CDR3 length is 14 residues. Looked up from germline, CDR1 is LGHNA and CDR2 is YSLEER. V shed 1 base and J shed 3 bases, with 9 bases lying between them. The CDR3 DNA reads TGCGCCAGCAGCCAAGTCGGTCGGTACACTGAAGCTTTCTTT. This translates into CASSQVGRYTEAFF.

The chain uses TRBV2 and TRBJ1-4, with 10 nucleotides matching TRBD1. Germline trimming cut 10 bases from V and 4 bases from J; bases unmatched to any gene: 9. The CDR3 is made up of 15 amino acids. Looked up from germline, CDR1 is SNHLY and CDR2 is FYNNEI. Written as DNA, the CDR3 is TGTGCCACCAACGGACAGGGGGTTTTTAATGAAAAACTGTTTTTT. It yields the protein CATNGQGVFNEKLFF. Supplemented by reference TRBV2 and TRBJ1-4, the full variable domain reads EPEVTQTPSHQVTQMGQEVILRCVPISNHLYFYWYRQILGQKVEFLVSFYNNEISEKSEIFDDQFSVERPDGSNFTLKIRSTKLEDSAMYFCATNGQGVFNEKLFFGSGTQLSVL.

In this sample, this clonotype turned up a few times. The V call is TRBV7-6, the J call TRBJ1-1, with D possibly TRBD1 on 5 matching bases. In germline, CDR1 is SGHVS, CDR2 FNYEAQ. The CDR3 runs 15 residues. The ends were cut back, 3 bases at V and 1 base at J, with 12 bases in the middle. CDR3 in DNA: TGTGCCAGCAGCTTGCGCGACAGAGCGAACACTGAAGCTTTCTTT. Translated, it gives CASSLRDRANTEAFF.

This clonotype has ten or more counts. The chain joins TRBV9 to TRBJ1-2, with TRBD1 as a possible D gene (6 bases). The CDR3 spans 14 residues. Germline CDR1 and CDR2: SGDLS and YYNGEE. With 3 bases removed from V and 3 bases from J, the gap between germline ends came to 12 bases. The CDR3 reads CASSGDTGHYGYTF. The CDR3 DNA follows: TGTGCCAGCAGCGGGGACACAGGACACTATGGCTACACCTTC.

This clonotype was counted between two and nine times. The chain links TRBV7-2 to TRBJ1-2; tentatively, D is TRBD1 (6 bases). Germline V gene lookup returns CDR1 SGHTA and CDR2 FQGNSA. This CDR3 region has 17 residues. Trimming removed 1 base from V and 0 bases from J, with 15 bases in between. CDR3: CASSLGWGRSANYGYTF. The CDR3 nucleotides read TGTGCCAGCAGCTTAGGCTGGGGGCGGTCGGCTAACTATGGCTACACCTTC.

J is TRBJ1-2 and V is TRBV6-5, with D hard to call. CDR3 length: 12 residues. The V and J ends lost 5 bases and 5 bases respectively, with 9 bases between them. CDR1 and CDR2 (germline): MNHEY, SVGAGI. CDR3 protein: CASSTQTYGYTF. In DNA, the CDR3 is TGTGCCAGCAGTACACAAACATATGGCTACACCTTC.

There are a few counts of this clonotype. This rearrangement joins TRBV6-5 to TRBJ2-3; 9 bases fit TRBD2. V gave up 0 bases and J gave up 6 bases; unmatched junction bases: 4. In germline, CDR1 is MNHEY, CDR2 SVGAGI. CDR3 size: 15 residues. CDR3 amino acids: CASSYSPAGGDTQYF. DNA for the CDR3: TGTGCCAGCAGTTACTCACCAGCGGGGGGTGATACGCAGTATTTT.